This T cell receptor (beta chain) came from a study of blood T cell repertoires in COVID-19. Turning to the study itself: The analysed material was cDNA or gDNA that came from T cells, B-cell-depleted T cells, or PBMCs.

Assay: immunoSEQ multiplex PCR; the TCRdb copy retains only in-frame clones and omits some. Among 110,000 to 150,000 clones listed, about 76% were seen once. The clonotype comes from a man older than 75 with acute or convalescent COVID-19. The sample comprised peripheral blood.

CDR3 amino acids: CASNWRGQYDEQYF. The CDR3 DNA follows: TGTGCCAGCAACTGGCGGGGGCAGTACGACGAGCAGTACTTC. The chain couples TRBV2 to TRBJ2-7, with D maybe TRBD2 (7 bases). V lost 7 bases and J lost 5, with 18 bases in between. Germline V gives CDR1 SNHLY, CDR2 FYNNEI. The CDR3 is 14 amino acids.